This entry features one T cell receptor (beta chain) sequence. These data belong to a study of response to subunit inactivated influenza vaccine. In TCRdb, the RT-PCR reads were re-called with MiXCR into one record per CDR3 protein. The sample has more than 450,000 distinct CDR3 sequences, roughly 10% seen once. The ends were cut back, 2 bases at V and 7 bases at J, with 15 bases in the middle. Germline values: CDR1 MNHEY, CDR2 SVGAGI. This CDR3 is built from 14 residues. Separately, the same data were catalogued under a study of T cells expressing NK-cell markers. That paper notes: Scientists made TCR beta cDNA using 5'RACE template switching with UMIs. Beta-chain profiling covered CD3+CD56+NKG2C+, CD3+CD56+NKG2C- and CD3+CD56-NKG2C+ sorted subsets. Among eight sequenced donors, seven carried HCMV seropositivity while one was seronegative.

The clonotype was recovered from a middle-aged man who received an inactivated influenza vaccine. Sequencing was performed on PBMCs from blood, taken on the day of vaccination. V gene TRBV6-5 combines with J gene TRBJ2-7; tentatively, D is TRBD1 or TRBD2 (5 bases each). Here the CDR3 reads CASSYISGPGEQYF. The CDR3 nucleotides read TGTGCCAGCAGTTACATATCAGGGCCGGGGGAGCAGTACTTC.